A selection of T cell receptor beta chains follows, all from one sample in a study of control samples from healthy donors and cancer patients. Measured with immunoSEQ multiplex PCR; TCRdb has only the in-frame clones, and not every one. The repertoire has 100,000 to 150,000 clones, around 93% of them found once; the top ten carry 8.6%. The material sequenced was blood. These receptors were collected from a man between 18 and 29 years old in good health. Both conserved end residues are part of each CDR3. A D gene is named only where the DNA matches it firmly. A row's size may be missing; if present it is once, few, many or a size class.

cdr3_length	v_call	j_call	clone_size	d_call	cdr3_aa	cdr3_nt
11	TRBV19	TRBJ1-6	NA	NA	CASGKGSPLHF	TGTGCCAGCGGAAAAGGGTCACCCCTCCACTTT
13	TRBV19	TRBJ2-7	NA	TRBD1	CASSWTGSYEQYF	TGTGCCAGTAGTTGGACAGGTTCCTACGAGCAGTACTTC
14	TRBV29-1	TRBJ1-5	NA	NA	CSVADSYSNQPQHF	TGCAGCGTTGCCGACAGTTATAGCAATCAGCCCCAGCATTTT
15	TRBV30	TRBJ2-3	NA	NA	CAWSSDRLSTDTQYF	TGTGCCTGGAGTTCTGACAGGCTTAGCACAGATACGCAGTATTTT
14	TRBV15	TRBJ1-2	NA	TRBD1	CATSRQGKNYGYTF	TGTGCCACCAGCCGACAGGGAAAGAACTATGGCTACACCTTC
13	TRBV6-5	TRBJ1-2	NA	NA	CASSPPGVYGYTF	TGTGCCAGCAGTCCCCCTGGGGTCTATGGCTACACCTTC
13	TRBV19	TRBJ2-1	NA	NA	CASLDNTYNEQFF	TGTGCCAGTTTGGACAATACTTACAATGAGCAGTTCTTC
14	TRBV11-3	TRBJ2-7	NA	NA	CASSRTDGSYEQYF	TGTGCCAGCAGCCGTACCGACGGCTCCTACGAGCAGTACTTC
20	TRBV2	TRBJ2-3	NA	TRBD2	CASSPPGDLYSGGLTDTQYF	TGTGCCAGCAGTCCGCCCGGGGACCTTTATAGCGGGGGCCTTACAGATACGCAGTATTTT
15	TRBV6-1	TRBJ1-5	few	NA	CASSENGASNQPQHF	TGTGCCAGCAGTGAAAACGGGGCTTCCAATCAGCCCCAGCATTTT
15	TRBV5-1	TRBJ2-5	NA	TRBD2	CASGALAGGQETQYF	TGCGCCAGTGGAGCCCTGGCGGGGGGCCAAGAGACCCAGTACTTC
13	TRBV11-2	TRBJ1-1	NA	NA	CASSFTGYTEAFF	TGTGCCAGCAGCTTTACGGGATACACTGAAGCTTTCTTT
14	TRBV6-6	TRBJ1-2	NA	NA	CASSRFKAGYGYTF	TGTGCCAGCAGCCGCTTTAAAGCCGGGTATGGCTACACCTTC
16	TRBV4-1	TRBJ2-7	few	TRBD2	CASSQKTGLAGYEQYF	TGCGCCAGCAGCCAAAAAACTGGACTAGCGGGTTACGAGCAGTACTTC
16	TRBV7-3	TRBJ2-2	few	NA	CASSLQATLDTGELFF	TGTGCCAGCAGCTTACAGGCGACGTTGGACACCGGGGAGCTGTTTTTT
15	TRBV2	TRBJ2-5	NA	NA	CASSALSVSGETQYF	TGTGCCAGCAGTGCTCTAAGCGTTTCTGGCGAGACCCAGTACTTC
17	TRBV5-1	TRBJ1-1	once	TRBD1	CASSAPGTAEFNTEAFF	TGCGCCAGCAGCGCCCCCGGGACAGCGGAATTTAACACTGAAGCTTTCTTT